This T cell receptor (beta chain) was identified in a study of immune cell composition in non-small cell lung cancer. The normal lung sample lay at least 3 cm, and maximally far, from the tumour. Of note for this clone: Its antigen is not known.

Sequencing used immunoSEQ multiplex PCR; TCRdb keeps in-frame clones, though not all of them. The sample yields some 3,000 clones, over 70% seen once. The germline CDR1 and CDR2 sequences are MNHEY and SVGAGI. The V gene end was trimmed by 7 bases and the J gene end by 3 bases; junction bases not matched to a gene: 9. The CDR3 extends over 15 amino acids. Overall study results and limits: Tumour-associated clones >0.5% occurred in 25% to 40% of adenocarcinomas, 75% of squamous.

The receptor was derived from a human donor with non-small cell lung cancer. The sequenced sample consisted of non-adjacent lung tissue. V gene TRBV6-5 combines with J gene TRBJ2-7, with TRBD1 matching 10 bases. The CDR3 sequence is CASKLRQGANYEQYF. CDR3 nucleotides: TGTGCCAGCAAACTAAGACAGGGGGCTAACTACGAGCAGTACTTC.